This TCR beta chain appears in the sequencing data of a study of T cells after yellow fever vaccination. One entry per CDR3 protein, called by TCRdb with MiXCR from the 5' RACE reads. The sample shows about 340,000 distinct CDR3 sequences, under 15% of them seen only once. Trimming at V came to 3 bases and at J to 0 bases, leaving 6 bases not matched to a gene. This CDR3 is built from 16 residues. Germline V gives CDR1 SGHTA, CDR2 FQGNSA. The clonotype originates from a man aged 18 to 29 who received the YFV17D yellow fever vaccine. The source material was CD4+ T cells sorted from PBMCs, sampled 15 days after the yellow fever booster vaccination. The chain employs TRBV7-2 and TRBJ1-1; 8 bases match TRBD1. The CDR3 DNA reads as TGTGCCAGCAGCTTCTGGACAGGGATCATGAACACTGAAGCTTTCTTT. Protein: CASSFWTGIMNTEAFF.